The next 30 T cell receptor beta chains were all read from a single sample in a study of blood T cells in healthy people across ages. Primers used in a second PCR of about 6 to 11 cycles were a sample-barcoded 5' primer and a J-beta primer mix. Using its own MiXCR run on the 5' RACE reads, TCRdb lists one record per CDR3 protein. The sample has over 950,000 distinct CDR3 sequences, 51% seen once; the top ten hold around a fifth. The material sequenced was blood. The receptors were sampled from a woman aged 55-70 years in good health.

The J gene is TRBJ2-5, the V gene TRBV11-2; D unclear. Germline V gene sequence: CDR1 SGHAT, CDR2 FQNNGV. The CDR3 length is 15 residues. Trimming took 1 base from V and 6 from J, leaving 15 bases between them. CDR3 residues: CASSLGGRPGQTQYF. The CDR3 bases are TGTGCCAGCAGCTTAGGTGGCAGGCCTGGGCAGACCCAGTACTTC.

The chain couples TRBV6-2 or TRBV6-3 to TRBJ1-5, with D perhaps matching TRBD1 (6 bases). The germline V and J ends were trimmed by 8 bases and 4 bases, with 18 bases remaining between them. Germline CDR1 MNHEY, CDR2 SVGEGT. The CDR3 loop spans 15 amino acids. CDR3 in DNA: TGTGCCAGCCGGGCAGCGGACAGATTAAATCAGCCCCAGCATTTT. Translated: CASRAADRLNQPQHF.

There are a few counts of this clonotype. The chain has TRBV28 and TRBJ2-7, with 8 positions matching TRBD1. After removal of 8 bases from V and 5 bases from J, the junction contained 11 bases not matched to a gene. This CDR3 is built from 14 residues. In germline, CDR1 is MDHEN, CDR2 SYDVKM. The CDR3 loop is CASRKSGTGDEQYF. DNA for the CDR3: TGTGCCAGCCGAAAGTCCGGGACAGGTGACGAGCAGTACTTC.

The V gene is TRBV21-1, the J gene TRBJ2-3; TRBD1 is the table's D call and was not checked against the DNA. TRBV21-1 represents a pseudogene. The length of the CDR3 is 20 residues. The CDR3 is CASNKYPRWLRQGRTDTQYF. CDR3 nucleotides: TGTGCCAGCAACAAATACCCCAGATGGCTCCGGCAGGGGAGAACAGATACGCAGTATTTT.

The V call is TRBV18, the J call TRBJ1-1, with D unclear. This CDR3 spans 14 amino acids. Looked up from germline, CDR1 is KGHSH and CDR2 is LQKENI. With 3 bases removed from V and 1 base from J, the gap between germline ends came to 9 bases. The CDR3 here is CASSPSNRNTEAFF. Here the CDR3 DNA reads TGTGCCAGCTCACCTTCCAACCGGAACACTGAAGCTTTCTTT.

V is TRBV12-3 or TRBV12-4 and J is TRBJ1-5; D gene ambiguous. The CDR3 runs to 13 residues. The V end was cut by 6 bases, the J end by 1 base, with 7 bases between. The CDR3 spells CASSIKSNQPQHF. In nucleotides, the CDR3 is TGTGCCAGCAGCATAAAAAGCAATCAGCCCCAGCATTTT.

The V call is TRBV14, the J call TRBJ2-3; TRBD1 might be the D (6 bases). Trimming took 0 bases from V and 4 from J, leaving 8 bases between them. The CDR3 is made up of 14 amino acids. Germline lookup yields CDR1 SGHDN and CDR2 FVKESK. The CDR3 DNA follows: TGTGCCAGCAGCCAAGATTGGGGGCCAGATACGCAGTATTTT. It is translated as CASSQDWGPDTQYF.

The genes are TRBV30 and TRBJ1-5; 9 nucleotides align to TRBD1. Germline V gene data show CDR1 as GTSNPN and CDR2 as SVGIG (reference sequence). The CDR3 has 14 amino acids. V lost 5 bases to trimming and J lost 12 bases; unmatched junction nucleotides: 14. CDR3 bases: TGTGCCTGGCAACCGGGACAGGGCGTAGGTAGCCAGCATTTT. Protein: CAWQPGQGVGSQHF.

The CDR3 loop reads CASSLTPISYEQYF. CDR3 bases: TGTGCCAGCAGCCTGACACCCATCTCCTACGAGCAGTACTTC. The V gene is TRBV11-2, the J gene TRBJ2-7; unclear D gene. The V end lost 5 bases, the J end lost 0 bases, and 11 bases lay between the germline ends. This CDR3 region has 14 residues. CDR1 SGHAT and CDR2 FQNNGV come from the germline V gene.

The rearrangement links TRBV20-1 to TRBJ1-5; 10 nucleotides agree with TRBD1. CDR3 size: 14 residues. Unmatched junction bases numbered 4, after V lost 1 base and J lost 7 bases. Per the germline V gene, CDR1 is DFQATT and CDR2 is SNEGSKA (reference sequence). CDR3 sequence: CSARVDRGHQPQHF. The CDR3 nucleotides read TGCAGTGCTAGAGTTGACAGGGGGCACCAGCCCCAGCATTTT.

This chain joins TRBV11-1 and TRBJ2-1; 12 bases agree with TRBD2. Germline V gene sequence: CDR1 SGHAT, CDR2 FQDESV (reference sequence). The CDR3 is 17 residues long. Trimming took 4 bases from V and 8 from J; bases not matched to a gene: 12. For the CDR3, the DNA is TGTGCCAGCAGCTCCGGACACCTAGCGGGAGGGAATCATGAGCAGTTCTTC. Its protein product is CASSSGHLAGGNHEQFF.

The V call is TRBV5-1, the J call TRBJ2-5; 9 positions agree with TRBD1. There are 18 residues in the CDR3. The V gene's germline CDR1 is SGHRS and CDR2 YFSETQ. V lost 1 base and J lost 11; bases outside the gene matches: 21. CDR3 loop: CASSLTLYRTGESDEQYF. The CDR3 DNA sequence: TGCGCCAGCAGCTTGACCCTTTATAGGACAGGGGAATCCGATGAGCAGTACTTC.

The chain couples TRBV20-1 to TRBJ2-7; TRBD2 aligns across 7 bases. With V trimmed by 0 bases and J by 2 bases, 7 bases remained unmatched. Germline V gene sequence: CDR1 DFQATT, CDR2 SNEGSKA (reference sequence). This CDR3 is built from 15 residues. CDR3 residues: CSARDRLAATYEQYF. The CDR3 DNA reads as TGCAGTGCTAGAGATAGGCTAGCGGCTACCTACGAGCAGTACTTC.

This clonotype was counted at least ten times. CDR3 region: CASSFVQSYGYTF. CDR3 nucleotide sequence: TGTGCCAGCAGCTTTGTCCAGTCCTATGGCTACACCTTC. The chain combines TRBV7-2 with TRBJ1-2; D is unclear. V dropped 3 bases and J dropped 4 bases, with 9 bases sitting between them. The CDR3 sequence is 13 residues long. The germline gives CDR1 SGHTA, CDR2 FQGNSA. Supplemented by reference TRBV7-2 and TRBJ1-2, the full variable domain reads GAGVSQSPSNKVTEKGKDVELRCDPISGHTALYWYRQSLGQGLEFLIYFQGNSAPDKSGLPSDRFSAERTGGSVSTLTIQRTQQEDSAVYLCASSFVQSYGYTFGSGTRLTVV.

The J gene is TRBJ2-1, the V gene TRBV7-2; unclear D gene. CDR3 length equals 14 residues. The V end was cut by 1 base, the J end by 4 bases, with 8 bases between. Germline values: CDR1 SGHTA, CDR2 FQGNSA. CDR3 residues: CASSLVSRYNEQFF. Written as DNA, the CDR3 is TGTGCCAGCAGCTTAGTATCGCGGTACAATGAGCAGTTCTTC.

CDR3 DNA sequence: TGTGCCAGCAGCTCCGGACCCTCGTGGGGCTACAATGAGCAGTTCTTC. This codes for CASSSGPSWGYNEQFF. The chain combines TRBV7-3 with TRBJ2-1; D not resolved. The germline V gene has CDR1 SGHTA and CDR2 FQGTGA. The CDR3 runs to 16 residues. V was trimmed by 4 bases and J by 3 bases, leaving 16 bases between them.

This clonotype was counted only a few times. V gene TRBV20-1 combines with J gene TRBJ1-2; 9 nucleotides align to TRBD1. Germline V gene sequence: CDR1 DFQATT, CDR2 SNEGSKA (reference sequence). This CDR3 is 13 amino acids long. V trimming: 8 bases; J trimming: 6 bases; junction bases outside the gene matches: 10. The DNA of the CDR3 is TGCAGTACTTTACCGGGACAGGGCAATGGCTACACCTTC. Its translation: CSTLPGQGNGYTF.

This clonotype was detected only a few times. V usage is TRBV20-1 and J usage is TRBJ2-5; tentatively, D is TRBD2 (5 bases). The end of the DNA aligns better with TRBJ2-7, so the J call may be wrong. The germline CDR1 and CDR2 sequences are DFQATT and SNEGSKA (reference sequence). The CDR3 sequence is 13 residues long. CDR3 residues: CSARDFGEYEQYF. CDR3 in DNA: TGCAGTGCTAGAGATTTCGGGGAATACGAGCAGTACTTC.

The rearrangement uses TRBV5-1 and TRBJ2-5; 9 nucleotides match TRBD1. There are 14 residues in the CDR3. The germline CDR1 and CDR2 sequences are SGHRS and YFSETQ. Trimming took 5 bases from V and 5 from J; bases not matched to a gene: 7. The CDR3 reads CASSRQGDSETQYF. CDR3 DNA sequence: TGCGCCAGCAGTAGACAGGGGGATAGCGAGACCCAGTACTTC.

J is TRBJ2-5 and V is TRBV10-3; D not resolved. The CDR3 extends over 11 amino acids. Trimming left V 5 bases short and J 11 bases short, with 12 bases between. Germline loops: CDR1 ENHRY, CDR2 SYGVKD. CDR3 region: CAISLWNGQYF. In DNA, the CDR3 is TGTGCCATCAGTTTGTGGAATGGGCAGTACTTC.

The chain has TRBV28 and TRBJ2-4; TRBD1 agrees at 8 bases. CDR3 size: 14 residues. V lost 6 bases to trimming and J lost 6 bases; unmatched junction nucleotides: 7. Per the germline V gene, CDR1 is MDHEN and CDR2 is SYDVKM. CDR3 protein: CASRTDRVRNIQYF. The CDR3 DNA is TGTGCCAGCAGAACGGACAGGGTGCGAAACATTCAGTACTTC. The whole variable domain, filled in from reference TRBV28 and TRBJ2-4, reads DVKVTQSSRYLVKRTGEKVFLECVQDMDHENMFWYRQDPGLGLRLIYFSYDVKMKEKGDIPEGYSVSREKKERFSLILESASTNQTSMYLCASRTDRVRNIQYFGAGTRLSVL.

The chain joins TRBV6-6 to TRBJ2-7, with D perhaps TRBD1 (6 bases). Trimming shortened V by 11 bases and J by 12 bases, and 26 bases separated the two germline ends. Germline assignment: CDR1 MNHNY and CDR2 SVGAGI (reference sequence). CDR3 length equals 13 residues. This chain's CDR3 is CAGGNRVRETRYF. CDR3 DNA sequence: TGTGCCGGGGGCAACAGGGTTCGAGAGACCCGGTACTTC.

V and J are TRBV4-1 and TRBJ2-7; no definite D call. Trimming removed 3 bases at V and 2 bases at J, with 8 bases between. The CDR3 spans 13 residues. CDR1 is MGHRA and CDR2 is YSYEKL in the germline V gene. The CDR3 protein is CASSQMTPYEQYF. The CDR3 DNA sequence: TGCGCCAGCAGCCAGATGACCCCCTACGAGCAGTACTTC.

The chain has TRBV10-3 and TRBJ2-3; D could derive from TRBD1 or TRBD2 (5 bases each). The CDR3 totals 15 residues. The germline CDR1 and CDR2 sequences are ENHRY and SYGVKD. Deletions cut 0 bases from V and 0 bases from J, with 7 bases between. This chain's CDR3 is CAISESGDSTDTQYF. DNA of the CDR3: TGTGCCATCAGTGAGTCGGGGGATAGCACAGATACGCAGTATTTT.

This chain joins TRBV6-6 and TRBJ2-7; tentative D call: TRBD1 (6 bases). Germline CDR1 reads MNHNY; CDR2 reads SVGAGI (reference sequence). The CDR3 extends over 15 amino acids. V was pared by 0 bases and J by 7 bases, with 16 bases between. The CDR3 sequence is CASSYSRGEGGEQYF. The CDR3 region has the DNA TGTGCCAGCAGTTACTCCAGGGGAGAGGGCGGTGAGCAGTACTTC.

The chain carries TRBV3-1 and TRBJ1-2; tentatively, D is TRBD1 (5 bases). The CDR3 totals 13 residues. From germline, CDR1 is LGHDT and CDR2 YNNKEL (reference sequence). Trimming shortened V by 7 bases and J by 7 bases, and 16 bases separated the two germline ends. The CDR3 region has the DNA TGTGCCAGCACTGGGGCGGGCTCAGGTGGCTACACCTTC. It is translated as CASTGAGSGGYTF.

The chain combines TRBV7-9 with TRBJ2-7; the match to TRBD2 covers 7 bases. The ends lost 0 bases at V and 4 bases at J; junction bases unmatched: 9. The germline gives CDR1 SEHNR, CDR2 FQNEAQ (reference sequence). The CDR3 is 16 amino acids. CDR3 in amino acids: CASSLAETRERYEQYF. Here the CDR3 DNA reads TGTGCCAGCAGCTTAGCCGAGACGCGGGAGAGGTACGAGCAGTACTTC.

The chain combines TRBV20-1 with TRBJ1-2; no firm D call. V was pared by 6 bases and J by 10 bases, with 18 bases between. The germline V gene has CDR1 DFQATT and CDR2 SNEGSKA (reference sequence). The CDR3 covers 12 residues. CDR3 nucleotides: TGCAGTGCCCCGCCGGGTTCGGATGACTACACCTTC. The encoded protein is CSAPPGSDDYTF.

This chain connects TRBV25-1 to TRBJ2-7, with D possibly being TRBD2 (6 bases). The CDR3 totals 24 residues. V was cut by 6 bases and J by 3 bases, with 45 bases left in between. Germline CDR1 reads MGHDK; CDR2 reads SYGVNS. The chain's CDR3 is CASSSMMTRGSLSPCTATDYEQYF. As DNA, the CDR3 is TGTGCCAGCAGCAGTATGATGACTAGAGGGTCCCTATCGCCATGTACCGCCACAGACTACGAGCAGTACTTC.

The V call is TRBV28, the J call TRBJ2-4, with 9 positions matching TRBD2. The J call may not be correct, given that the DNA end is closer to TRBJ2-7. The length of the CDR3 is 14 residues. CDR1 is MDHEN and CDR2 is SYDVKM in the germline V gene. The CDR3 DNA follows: TGTGCCAGCAGTTTCTGGCTAGCGGGGCGCGAGCAGTACTTC. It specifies CASSFWLAGREQYF.